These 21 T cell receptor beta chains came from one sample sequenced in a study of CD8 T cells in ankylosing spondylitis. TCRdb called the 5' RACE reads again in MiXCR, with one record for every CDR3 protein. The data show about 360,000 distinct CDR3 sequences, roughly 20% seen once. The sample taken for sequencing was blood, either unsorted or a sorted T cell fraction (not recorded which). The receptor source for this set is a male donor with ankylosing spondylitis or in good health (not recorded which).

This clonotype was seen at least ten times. CDR3 sequence reads: CASSVGETTGELFF. As DNA, the CDR3 is TGTGCCAGCAGCGTCGGAGAGACCACCGGGGAGCTGTTTTTT. The chain recombines TRBV7-6 with TRBJ2-2; D unclear. The CDR3 runs 14 residues. Germline loops: CDR1 SGHVS, CDR2 FNYEAQ. Deletions cut 5 bases from V and 4 bases from J, with 11 bases between.

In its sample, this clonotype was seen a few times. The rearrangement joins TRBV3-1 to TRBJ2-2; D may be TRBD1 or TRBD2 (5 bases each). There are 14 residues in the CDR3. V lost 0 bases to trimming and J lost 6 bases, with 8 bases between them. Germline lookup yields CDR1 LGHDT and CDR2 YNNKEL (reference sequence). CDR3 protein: CASSQDGGPGELFF. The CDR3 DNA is TGTGCCAGCAGCCAAGATGGGGGTCCCGGGGAGCTGTTTTTT.

This chain's CDR3 is CASSPLLAGAGELFF. Written as DNA, the CDR3 is TGTGCCAGCAGTCCTCTTTTAGCGGGGGCGGGGGAGCTGTTTTTT. The J gene is TRBJ2-2, the V gene TRBV12-3 or TRBV12-4; 9 bases agree with TRBD2. CDR3 length: 15 amino acids. V lost 5 bases and J lost 8; bases outside the gene matches: 9.

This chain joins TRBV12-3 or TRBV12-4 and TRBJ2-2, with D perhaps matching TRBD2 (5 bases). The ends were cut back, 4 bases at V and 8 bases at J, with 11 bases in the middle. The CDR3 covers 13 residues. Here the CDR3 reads CASSWRPFGELFF. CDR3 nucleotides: TGTGCCAGCAGTTGGAGGCCTTTTGGGGAGCTGTTTTTT.

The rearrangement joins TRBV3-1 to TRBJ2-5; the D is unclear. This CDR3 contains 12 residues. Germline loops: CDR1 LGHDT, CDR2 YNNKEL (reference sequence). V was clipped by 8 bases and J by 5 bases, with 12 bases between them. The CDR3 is CASGAPYETQYF. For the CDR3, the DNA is TGTGCCAGCGGCGCTCCTTATGAGACCCAGTACTTC.

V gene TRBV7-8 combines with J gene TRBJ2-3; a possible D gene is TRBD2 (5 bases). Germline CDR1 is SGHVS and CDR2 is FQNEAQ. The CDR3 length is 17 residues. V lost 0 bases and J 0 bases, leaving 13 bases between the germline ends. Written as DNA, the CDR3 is TGTGCCAGCAGCTTAGCTCACCGGGAACTCAGCACAGATACGCAGTATTTT. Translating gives CASSLAHRELSTDTQYF.

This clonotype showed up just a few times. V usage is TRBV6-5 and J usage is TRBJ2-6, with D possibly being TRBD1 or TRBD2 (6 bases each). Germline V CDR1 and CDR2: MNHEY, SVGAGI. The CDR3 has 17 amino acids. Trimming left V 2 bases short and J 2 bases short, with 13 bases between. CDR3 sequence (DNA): TGTGCCAGCAGTTACCTGGGGGGCATACCTGGGGCCAACGTCCTGACTTTC. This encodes CASSYLGGIPGANVLTF.

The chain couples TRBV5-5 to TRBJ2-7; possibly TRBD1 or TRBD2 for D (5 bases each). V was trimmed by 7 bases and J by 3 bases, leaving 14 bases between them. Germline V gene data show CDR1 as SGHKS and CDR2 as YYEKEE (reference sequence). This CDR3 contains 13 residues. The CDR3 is CASERGARYEQYF. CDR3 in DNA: TGTGCCAGCGAAAGAGGGGCTCGCTACGAGCAGTACTTC.

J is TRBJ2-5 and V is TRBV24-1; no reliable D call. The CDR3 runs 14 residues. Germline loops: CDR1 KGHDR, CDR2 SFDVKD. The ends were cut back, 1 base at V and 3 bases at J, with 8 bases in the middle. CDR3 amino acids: CATSDFGAEETQYF. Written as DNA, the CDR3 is TGTGCCACCAGTGATTTCGGAGCCGAAGAGACCCAGTACTTC.

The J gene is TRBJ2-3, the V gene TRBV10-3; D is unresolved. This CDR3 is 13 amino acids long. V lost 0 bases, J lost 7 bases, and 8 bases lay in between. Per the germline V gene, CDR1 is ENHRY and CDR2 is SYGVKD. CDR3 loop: CAISESRMNTQYF. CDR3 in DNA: TGTGCCATCAGTGAGTCTCGGATGAATACGCAGTATTTT.

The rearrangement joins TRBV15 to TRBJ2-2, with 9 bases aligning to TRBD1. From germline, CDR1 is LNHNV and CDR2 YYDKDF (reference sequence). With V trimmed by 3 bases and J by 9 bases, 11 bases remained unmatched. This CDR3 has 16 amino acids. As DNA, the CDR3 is TGTGCCACCAGCAGGGGACAGGGAGACTCCTCCTGGGAGCTGTTTTTT. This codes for CATSRGQGDSSWELFF.

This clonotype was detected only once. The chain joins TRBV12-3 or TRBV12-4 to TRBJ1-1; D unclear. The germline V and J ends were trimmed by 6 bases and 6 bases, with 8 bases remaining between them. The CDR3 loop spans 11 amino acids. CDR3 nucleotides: TGTGCCAGCAGCCCCTTATCTGAAGCTTTCTTT. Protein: CASSPLSEAFF.

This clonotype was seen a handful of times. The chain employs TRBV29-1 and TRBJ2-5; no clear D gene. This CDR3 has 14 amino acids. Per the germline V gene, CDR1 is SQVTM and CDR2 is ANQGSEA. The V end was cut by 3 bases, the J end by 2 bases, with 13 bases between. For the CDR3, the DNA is TGCAGCGTTGAGGGTTGGCCAGATCAAGAGACCCAGTACTTC. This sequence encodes CSVEGWPDQETQYF.

For the CDR3, the DNA is TGCAGTGCTAGAGATCCGGGGGGGCCGAGAAACAATGAGCAGTTCTTC. Its protein is CSARDPGGPRNNEQFF. The J gene is TRBJ2-1, the V gene TRBV20-1; 8 bases are shared with TRBD2. Trimming took 0 bases from V and 5 from J; bases not matched to a gene: 9. Germline V CDR1 and CDR2: DFQATT, SNEGSKA (reference sequence). This CDR3 region has 16 residues.

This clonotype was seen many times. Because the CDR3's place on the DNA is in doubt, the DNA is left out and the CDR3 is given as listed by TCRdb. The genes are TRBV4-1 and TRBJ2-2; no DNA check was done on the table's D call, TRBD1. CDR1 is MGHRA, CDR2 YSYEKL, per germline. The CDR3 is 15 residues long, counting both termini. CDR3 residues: CASSFGAGYTGELFF.

CDR3 residues: CASSVSGSLGTF. The CDR3, as DNA: TGTGCCAGCAGTGTTTCCGGATCCCTCGGCACCTTC. This chain joins TRBV12-3 or TRBV12-4 and TRBJ1-2; D gene uncertain. This CDR3 comprises 12 residues. Trimming pared 5 bases from V and 13 bases from J, leaving 17 bases between.

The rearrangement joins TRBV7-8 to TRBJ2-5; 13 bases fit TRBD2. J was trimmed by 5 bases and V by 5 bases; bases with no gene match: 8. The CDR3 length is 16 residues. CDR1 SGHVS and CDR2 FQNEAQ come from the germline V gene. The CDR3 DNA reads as TGTGCCAGCAGCGCCCGGACTAGCGGGGGCAGGGAGACCCAGTACTTC. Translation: CASSARTSGGRETQYF.

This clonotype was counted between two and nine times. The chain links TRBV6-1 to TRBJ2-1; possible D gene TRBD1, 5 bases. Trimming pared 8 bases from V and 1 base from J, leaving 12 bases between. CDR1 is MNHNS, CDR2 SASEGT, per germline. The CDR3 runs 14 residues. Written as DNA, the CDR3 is TGTGCCAGCGGACAACCTCCTTCCTACAATGAGCAGTTCTTC. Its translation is CASGQPPSYNEQFF.

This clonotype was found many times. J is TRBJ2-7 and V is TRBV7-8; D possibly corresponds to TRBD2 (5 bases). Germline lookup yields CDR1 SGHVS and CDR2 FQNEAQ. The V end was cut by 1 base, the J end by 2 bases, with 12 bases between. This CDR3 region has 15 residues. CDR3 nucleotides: TGTGCCAGCAGCTTAGGAGGGTGGAGCGCCTACGAGCAGTACTTC. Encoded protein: CASSLGGWSAYEQYF.

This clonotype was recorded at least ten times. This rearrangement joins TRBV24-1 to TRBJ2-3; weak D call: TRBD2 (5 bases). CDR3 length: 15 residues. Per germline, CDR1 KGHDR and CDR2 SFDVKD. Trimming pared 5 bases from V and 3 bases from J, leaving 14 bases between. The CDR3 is CATSAPRGRTDTQYF. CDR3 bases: TGTGCCACCAGTGCTCCCCGAGGGCGTACAGATACGCAGTATTTT.

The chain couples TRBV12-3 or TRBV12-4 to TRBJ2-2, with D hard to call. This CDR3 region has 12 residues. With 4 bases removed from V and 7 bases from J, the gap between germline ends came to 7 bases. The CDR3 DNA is TGTGCCAGCAGTTCAGGCGGCGGGGAGCTGTTTTTT. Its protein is CASSSGGGELFF.